Listed below are T cell receptor beta chains from one sample, sequenced in a study of OX40 agonist ivuxolimab in advanced cancers. Repertoires were generated with immunoSEQ multiplex PCR, while TCRdb's copy carries only in-frame clones and drops some. The table lists some 150,000 clones, roughly nine tenths of them singletons. Here the sequenced sample was CD4+ or CD8+ T cells sorted from blood, taken in a trial of the OX40 agonist ivuxolimab. The receptors were gathered from an adult with an advanced solid tumor such as melanoma, head and neck, liver or kidney cancer. CDR3s include the opening cysteine and the closing phenylalanine or tryptophan. D genes are given only for firm matches. The size entry is marked missing in some rows and otherwise reads once, few, many or a size class.

abundance: .; v_gene: TRBV5-4; d_gene: TRBD2; j_gene: TRBJ2-3; CDR3aa: CASSLRATAGGADTQYF; CDR3nt: TGTGCCAGCAGCCTCCGCGCCACAGCGGGAGGGGCGGATACGCAGTATTTT
abundance: .; v_gene: TRBV6-5; d_gene: TRBD1; j_gene: TRBJ2-3; CDR3aa: CASSRTGVRTDTQYF; CDR3nt: TGTGCCAGCAGTCGGACAGGGGTCCGCACAGATACGCAGTATTTT
abundance: .; v_gene: TRBV2; d_gene: TRBD2; j_gene: TRBJ2-3; CDR3aa: CASSVGSGTADTQYF; CDR3nt: TGTGCCAGCAGTGTTGGTAGCGGGACCGCAGATACGCAGTATTTT
abundance: .; v_gene: TRBV5-8; d_gene: TRBD2; j_gene: TRBJ2-3; CDR3aa: CASSQKTSGRSDTQYF; CDR3nt: TGTGCCAGCAGCCAGAAGACTAGCGGGAGGTCAGATACGCAGTATTTT
abundance: few; v_gene: TRBV30; d_gene: .; j_gene: TRBJ1-5; CDR3aa: CAWRGPLGQPQHF; CDR3nt: TGTGCCTGGAGGGGTCCCCTAGGGCAGCCCCAGCATTTT
abundance: .; v_gene: TRBV9; d_gene: .; j_gene: TRBJ1-4; CDR3aa: CASSSRGDRTEKLFF; CDR3nt: TGTGCCAGCAGCTCCCGAGGGGATAGAACTGAAAAACTGTTTTTT
abundance: .; v_gene: TRBV27; d_gene: .; j_gene: TRBJ2-1; CDR3aa: CASRISYNEQFF; CDR3nt: TGTGCCAGCAGGATATCCTACAATGAGCAGTTCTTC
abundance: .; v_gene: TRBV4-3; d_gene: TRBD2; j_gene: TRBJ2-1; CDR3aa: CASSQDWSPSGDEQFF; CDR3nt: TGCGCCAGCAGCCAAGATTGGAGCCCTAGCGGTGATGAGCAGTTCTTC
abundance: .; v_gene: TRBV19; d_gene: TRBD1; j_gene: TRBJ2-7; CDR3aa: CASSSRWTGGHEQYF; CDR3nt: TGTGCCAGTAGTTCCCGATGGACAGGGGGCCACGAGCAGTACTTC
abundance: few; v_gene: TRBV12-5; d_gene: .; j_gene: TRBJ1-1; CDR3aa: CASGLTGVAEAFF; CDR3nt: TGTGCTAGTGGTTTAACGGGGGTGGCTGAAGCTTTCTTT
abundance: .; v_gene: TRBV7-2; d_gene: .; j_gene: TRBJ2-7; CDR3aa: CASSWTSGVSYEQYF; CDR3nt: TGTGCCAGCAGCTGGACTTCCGGGGTCTCCTACGAGCAGTACTTC
abundance: .; v_gene: TRBV27; d_gene: .; j_gene: TRBJ2-3; CDR3aa: CASGKERVSDTQYF; CDR3nt: TGTGCCAGCGGAAAGGAGAGGGTCTCAGATACGCAGTATTTT
abundance: .; v_gene: TRBV9; d_gene: .; j_gene: TRBJ2-2; CDR3aa: CASSPTPLTGELFF; CDR3nt: TGTGCCAGCAGCCCGACCCCCCTCACCGGGGAGCTGTTTTTT
abundance: once; v_gene: TRBV11-3; d_gene: .; j_gene: TRBJ2-3; CDR3aa: CASSLKARRTDTQYF; CDR3nt: TGTGCCAGCAGCTTAAAGGCTAGACGGACAGATACGCAGTATTTT
abundance: .; v_gene: TRBV19; d_gene: .; j_gene: TRBJ2-4; CDR3aa: CASSNGGYIQYF; CDR3nt: TGTGCCAGTAGTAACGGGGGTTACATTCAGTACTTC
abundance: .; v_gene: TRBV5-1; d_gene: .; j_gene: TRBJ2-2; CDR3aa: CATFPGTPNTGELFF; CDR3nt: TGCGCCACCTTTCCCGGGACACCGAACACCGGGGAGCTGTTTTTT
abundance: once; v_gene: TRBV7-2; d_gene: TRBD1; j_gene: TRBJ1-5; CDR3aa: CASSLGQVQQPQHF; CDR3nt: TGTGCCAGCAGCCTTGGACAGGTCCAGCAGCCCCAGCATTTT
abundance: .; v_gene: TRBV13; d_gene: .; j_gene: TRBJ2-7; CDR3aa: CASSLGSKGSYEQYF; CDR3nt: TGTGCCAGCAGCTTAGGCTCGAAGGGTTCCTACGAGCAGTACTTC
abundance: .; v_gene: TRBV6-7; d_gene: TRBD2; j_gene: TRBJ2-2; CDR3aa: CASNRGTSGFGELFF; CDR3nt: TGTGCCAGCAACCGCGGGACTAGCGGGTTCGGGGAGCTGTTTTTT
abundance: .; v_gene: TRBV10-3; d_gene: .; j_gene: TRBJ2-1; CDR3aa: CAISEDLSGTGQFF; CDR3nt: TGTGCCATCAGTGAGGACCTTAGCGGAACCGGGCAGTTCTTC
abundance: once; v_gene: TRBV19; d_gene: .; j_gene: TRBJ1-2; CDR3aa: CASFGKTHGYTF; CDR3nt: TGTGCCAGCTTCGGGAAGACACATGGCTACACCTTC
abundance: .; v_gene: TRBV7-9; d_gene: .; j_gene: TRBJ1-3; CDR3aa: CASSLAGFEGNTIYF; CDR3nt: TGTGCCAGCAGCTTGGCAGGGTTTGAGGGAAACACCATATATTTT
abundance: .; v_gene: TRBV5-1; d_gene: TRBD1; j_gene: TRBJ2-1; CDR3aa: CASSPGQGYEQFF; CDR3nt: TGCGCCAGCAGCCCGGGACAGGGCTATGAGCAGTTCTTC
abundance: .; v_gene: TRBV27; d_gene: .; j_gene: TRBJ2-5; CDR3aa: CASSKRREETQYF; CDR3nt: TGTGCCAGCAGCAAGAGACGGGAAGAGACCCAGTACTTC
abundance: once; v_gene: TRBV12-5; d_gene: .; j_gene: TRBJ1-1; CDR3aa: CASARPAPYTEAFF; CDR3nt: TGTGCTAGTGCCCGGCCGGCACCATACACTGAAGCTTTCTTT
abundance: .; v_gene: TRBV12-5; d_gene: .; j_gene: TRBJ2-1; CDR3aa: CASGYPGLNNEQFF; CDR3nt: TGTGCTAGTGGTTACCCAGGGTTGAACAATGAGCAGTTCTTC
abundance: .; v_gene: TRBV27; d_gene: .; j_gene: TRBJ2-7; CDR3aa: CASSLRGGRYEQYF; CDR3nt: TGTGCCAGCAGTTTAAGGGGGGGTCGGTACGAGCAGTACTTC
abundance: once; v_gene: TRBV2; d_gene: .; j_gene: TRBJ1-5; CDR3aa: CASSPVSNQPQHF; CDR3nt: TGTGCCAGCAGTCCGGTTAGCAATCAGCCCCAGCATTTT
abundance: .; v_gene: TRBV6-6; d_gene: .; j_gene: TRBJ1-6; CDR3aa: CASSYSGRSYNSPLHF; CDR3nt: TGTGCCAGCAGTTACTCCGGACGGTCCTATAATTCACCCCTCCACTTT
abundance: .; v_gene: TRBV27; d_gene: TRBD1; j_gene: TRBJ2-7; CDR3aa: CASSFQTGYSYEQYF; CDR3nt: TGTGCCAGCAGTTTTCAGACAGGGTACTCCTACGAGCAGTACTTC
abundance: .; v_gene: TRBV30; d_gene: .; j_gene: TRBJ1-2; CDR3aa: CAWSFRSGDGYTF; CDR3nt: TGTGCCTGGAGTTTTCGTTCCGGGGATGGCTACACCTTC
abundance: .; v_gene: TRBV6-5; d_gene: .; j_gene: TRBJ2-7; CDR3aa: CASSPAEGGSYEQYF; CDR3nt: TGTGCCAGCAGTCCCGCCGAGGGAGGATCCTACGAGCAGTACTTC
abundance: .; v_gene: TRBV6-5; d_gene: .; j_gene: TRBJ1-2; CDR3aa: CASSYFRVEGYTF; CDR3nt: TGTGCCAGCAGTTATTTTAGGGTGGAAGGCTACACCTTC
abundance: .; v_gene: TRBV11-2; d_gene: TRBD2; j_gene: TRBJ2-1; CDR3aa: CASSENLAGVGNEQFF; CDR3nt: TGTGCCAGCAGCGAAAATCTCGCGGGAGTGGGCAATGAGCAGTTCTTC
abundance: .; v_gene: TRBV5-4; d_gene: .; j_gene: TRBJ2-1; CDR3aa: CASSYRDNEQFF; CDR3nt: TGTGCCAGCAGCTACCGGGACAACGAGCAGTTCTTC